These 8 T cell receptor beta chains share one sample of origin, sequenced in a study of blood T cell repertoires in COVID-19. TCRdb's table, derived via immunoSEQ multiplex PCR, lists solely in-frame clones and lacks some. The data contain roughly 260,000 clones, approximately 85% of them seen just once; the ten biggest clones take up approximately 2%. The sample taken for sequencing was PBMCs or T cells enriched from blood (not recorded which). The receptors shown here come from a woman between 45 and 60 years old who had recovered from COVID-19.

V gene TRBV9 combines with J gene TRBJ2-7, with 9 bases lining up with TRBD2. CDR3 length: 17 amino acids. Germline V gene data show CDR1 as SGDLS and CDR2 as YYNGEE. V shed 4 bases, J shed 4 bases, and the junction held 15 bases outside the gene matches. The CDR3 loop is CASSPNGREGPLYEQYF. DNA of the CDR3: TGTGCCAGCAGCCCCAACGGGCGGGAGGGCCCTCTTTACGAGCAGTACTTC.

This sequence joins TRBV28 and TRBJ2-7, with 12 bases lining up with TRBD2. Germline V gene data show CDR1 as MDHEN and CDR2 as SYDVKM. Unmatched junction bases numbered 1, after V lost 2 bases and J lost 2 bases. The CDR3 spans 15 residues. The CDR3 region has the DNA TGTGCCAGCAGTTTACTAGCGGGAGGGCCCTACGAGCAGTACTTC. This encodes CASSLLAGGPYEQYF.

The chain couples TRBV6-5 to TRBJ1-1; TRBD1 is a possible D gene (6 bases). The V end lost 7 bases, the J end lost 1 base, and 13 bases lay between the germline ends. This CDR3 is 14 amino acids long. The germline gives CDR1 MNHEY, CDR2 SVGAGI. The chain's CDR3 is CASKTGTQNTEAFF. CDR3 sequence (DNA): TGTGCCAGCAAAACCGGGACACAGAACACTGAAGCTTTCTTT.

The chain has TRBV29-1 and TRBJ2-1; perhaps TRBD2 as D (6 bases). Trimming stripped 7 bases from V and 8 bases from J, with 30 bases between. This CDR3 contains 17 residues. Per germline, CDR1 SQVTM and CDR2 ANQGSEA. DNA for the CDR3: TGCAGCGCCGGGAGTATCGGACCAGCGGATTATGTCGATGAGCAGTTCTTC. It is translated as CSAGSIGPADYVDEQFF.

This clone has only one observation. The chain's CDR3 is CASSLETGTGNTIYF. The CDR3 DNA is TGTGCCAGCAGCTTAGAAACAGGGACAGGAAACACCATATATTTT. V and J are TRBV7-8 and TRBJ1-3; D might be TRBD1 (6 bases). Per the germline V gene, CDR1 is SGHVS and CDR2 is FQNEAQ. The ends were cut back, 1 base at V and 4 bases at J, with 11 bases in the middle. There are 15 residues in the CDR3.

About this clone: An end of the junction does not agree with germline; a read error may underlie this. CDR3 nucleotide sequence: TGCGCCAGCGGCTTGGGGCGGGAGAACACTGAAGCTTTCTTT. Translation: CASGLGRENTEAFF. The chain couples TRBV5-1 to TRBJ1-1; TRBD1 is a possible D gene (5 bases). The germline V gene has CDR1 SGHRS and CDR2 YFSETQ. This CDR3 contains 14 residues.

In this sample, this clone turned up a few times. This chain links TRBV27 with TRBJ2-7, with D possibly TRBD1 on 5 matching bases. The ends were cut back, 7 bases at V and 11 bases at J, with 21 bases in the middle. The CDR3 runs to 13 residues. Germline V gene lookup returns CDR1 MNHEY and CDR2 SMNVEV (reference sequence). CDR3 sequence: CASTPRKGFREYF. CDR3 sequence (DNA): TGTGCCAGCACCCCGCGAAAGGGGTTCCGGGAGTACTTC.

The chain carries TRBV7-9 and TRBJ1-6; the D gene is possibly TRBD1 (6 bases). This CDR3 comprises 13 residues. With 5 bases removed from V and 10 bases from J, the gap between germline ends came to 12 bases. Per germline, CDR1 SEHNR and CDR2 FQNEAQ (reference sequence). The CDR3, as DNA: TGTGCCAGCAGCCCAGGGGTGGCGTCACCCCTCCACTTT. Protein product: CASSPGVASPLHF.